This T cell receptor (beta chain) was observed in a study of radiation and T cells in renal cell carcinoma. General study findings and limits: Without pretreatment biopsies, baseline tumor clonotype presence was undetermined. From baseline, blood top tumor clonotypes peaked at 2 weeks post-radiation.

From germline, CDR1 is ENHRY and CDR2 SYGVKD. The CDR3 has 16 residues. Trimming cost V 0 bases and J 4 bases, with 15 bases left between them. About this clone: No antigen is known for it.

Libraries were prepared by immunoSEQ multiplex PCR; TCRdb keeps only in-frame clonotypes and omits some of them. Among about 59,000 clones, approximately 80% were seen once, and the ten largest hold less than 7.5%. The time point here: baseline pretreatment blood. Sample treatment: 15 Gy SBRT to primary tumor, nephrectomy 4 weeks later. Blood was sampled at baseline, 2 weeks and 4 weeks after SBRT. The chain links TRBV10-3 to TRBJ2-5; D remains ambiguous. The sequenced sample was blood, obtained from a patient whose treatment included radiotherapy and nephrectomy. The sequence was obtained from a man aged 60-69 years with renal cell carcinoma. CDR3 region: CAISESIGRSIETQYF. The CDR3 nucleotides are TGTGCCATCAGTGAGTCGATCGGCAGGAGTATAGAGACCCAGTACTTC.